Listed here are 12 T cell receptor beta chains from one sample, sequenced in a study of shared clonotypes between healthy human individuals. TCRdb keeps only in-frame clones here, not all; method: immunoSEQ multiplex PCR. The sample contains over a million clones, about 75% of which appear only once. Sequencing was performed on memory CD4+ T cells sorted from blood. Described subset: CD45RA-negative fraction. The source is a man younger than 30 in good health.

CDR3 coding DNA: TGCGCCAGCAGCCCCGGCCCTACACGGACAGGGCCTGACACTGAAGCTTTCTTT. Translation gives CASSPGPTRTGPDTEAFF. J is TRBJ1-1 and V is TRBV4-1; TRBD1 aligns across 8 bases. Germline V gene lookup returns CDR1 MGHRA and CDR2 YSYEKL. V lost 4 bases to trimming and J lost 3 bases; unmatched junction nucleotides: 16. The CDR3 runs 18 residues.

The CDR3 sequence is CASSPNREGNTIYF. CDR3 coding DNA: TGTGCCAGCTCACCCAACAGGGAAGGGAACACCATATATTTT. The chain carries TRBV18 and TRBJ1-3; perhaps TRBD1 as D (6 bases). The V and J ends lost 3 bases and 7 bases respectively, with 13 bases between them. The CDR3 totals 14 residues. Germline CDR1 is KGHSH and CDR2 is LQKENI. Supplemented by reference TRBV18 and TRBJ1-3, the full variable domain reads NAGVMQNPRHLVRRRGQEARLRCSPMKGHSHVYWYRQLPEEGLKFMVYLQKENIIDESGMPKERFSAEFPKEGPSILRIQQVVRGDSAAYFCASSPNREGNTIYFGEGSWLTVV.

This clone was detected a few times. The J gene is TRBJ1-1, the V gene TRBV5-6; 8 bases map to TRBD1. Germline CDR1 is SGHDT and CDR2 is YYEEEE. This CDR3 spans 16 amino acids. Germline trimming cut 4 bases from V and 3 bases from J; bases unmatched to any gene: 11. The chain's CDR3 is CASSPRDRNFHTEAFF. The CDR3 DNA reads TGTGCCAGCAGCCCCCGGGACAGGAATTTCCACACTGAAGCTTTCTTT.

This clone was found a few times. The chain links TRBV30 to TRBJ2-5; 10 nucleotides line up with TRBD2. Germline V gene lookup returns CDR1 GTSNPN and CDR2 SVGIG (reference sequence). V lost 3 bases to trimming and J lost 5 bases; unmatched junction nucleotides: 9. The CDR3 is 15 amino acids. The CDR3: CAWSSGGASGETQYF. The CDR3 DNA sequence: TGTGCCTGGAGCAGCGGGGGGGCCTCAGGGGAGACCCAGTACTTC.

The rearrangement joins TRBV18 to TRBJ2-7; 10 bases map to TRBD1. V was pared by 4 bases and J by 4 bases, with 4 bases of the junction left unmatched. The CDR3 contains 14 residues. Germline values: CDR1 KGHSH, CDR2 LQKENI. The CDR3 DNA is TGTGCCAGCTCACGAGGGACAGGGGTGTACGAGCAGTACTTC. This codes for CASSRGTGVYEQYF. Drawing the rest from reference TRBV18 and TRBJ2-7, the complete variable domain is NAGVMQNPRHLVRRRGQEARLRCSPMKGHSHVYWYRQLPEEGLKFMVYLQKENIIDESGMPKERFSAEFPKEGPSILRIQQVVRGDSAAYFCASSRGTGVYEQYFGPGTRLTVT.

V gene TRBV6-1 combines with J gene TRBJ2-2; no definite D call. The CDR3 covers 13 residues. Trimming took 6 bases from V and 4 from J, leaving 9 bases between them. The V gene's germline CDR1 is MNHNS and CDR2 SASEGT. The CDR3 sequence: CASRVGSTGELFF. CDR3 DNA sequence: TGTGCCAGCAGAGTGGGGTCCACCGGGGAGCTGTTTTTT.

The gene calls are TRBV11-2 and TRBJ2-6; D not certain. The V gene lost 6 bases and the J gene lost 0 bases, with 6 bases spanning the gap. Germline values: CDR1 SGHAT, CDR2 FQNNGV. The CDR3 is made up of 14 amino acids. The CDR3 spells CASRILSGANVLTF. CDR3 DNA: TGTGCCAGCAGGATACTCTCTGGGGCCAACGTCCTGACTTTC.

This chain links TRBV30 with TRBJ2-5, with a weak D call TRBD1 (6 bases). V lost 7 bases and J 9 bases, leaving 21 bases between the germline ends. The V gene's germline CDR1 is GTSNPN and CDR2 SVGIG (reference sequence). The length of the CDR3 is 13 residues. The CDR3 region is CASNRIGAGAQYF. In DNA, the CDR3 is TGTGCCTCAAACCGAATAGGGGCAGGGGCCCAGTACTTC. Together with reference TRBV30 and TRBJ2-5, the CDR3 gives the full variable domain: SQTIHQWPATLVQPVGSPLSLECTVEGTSNPNLYWYRQAAGRGLQLLFYSVGIGQISSEVPQNLSASRPQDRQFILSSKKLLLSDSGFYLCASNRIGAGAQYFGPGTRLLVL.

V usage is TRBV4-3 and J usage is TRBJ2-6; TRBD2 aligns across 8 bases. The CDR3 length is 20 residues. CDR1 LGHNA and CDR2 YSLEER come from the germline V gene. V lost 3 bases and J lost 2; bases outside the gene matches: 15. The CDR3 reads CASSQFVAGSSVAGANVLTF. The CDR3 DNA reads TGCGCCAGCAGCCAGTTTGTAGCGGGATCCTCGGTTGCTGGGGCCAACGTCCTGACTTTC.

V is TRBV19 and J is TRBJ2-7; D is ambiguous. The germline gives CDR1 LNHDA, CDR2 SQIVND (reference sequence). Trimming took off 5 bases at V and 1 base at J, with 12 bases between the two ends. The CDR3 spans 14 residues. CDR3 sequence reads: CASSADLGSYEQYF. The CDR3, as DNA: TGTGCCAGTAGTGCCGACTTGGGGTCCTACGAGCAGTACTTC.

This clone came up once. The chain links TRBV4-1 to TRBJ2-1; D may correspond to TRBD1 or TRBD2 (5 bases each). This CDR3 is built from 17 residues. CDR1 and CDR2 from the germline V gene are MGHRA and YSYEKL. Trimming stripped 1 base from V and 2 bases from J, with 15 bases between. The CDR3 DNA follows: TGCGCCAGCAGCCAAGTTATGGTAATGGGGGCCTACAATGAGCAGTTCTTC. It specifies CASSQVMVMGAYNEQFF.

Regarding this clone: The same CDR3 is also encoded by other DNA sequences in this sample. This chain joins TRBV11-2 and TRBJ2-1; D unresolved. The germline gives CDR1 SGHAT, CDR2 FQNNGV. Deletions cut 1 base from V and 0 bases from J, with 4 bases between. The CDR3 has 14 amino acids. CDR3 sequence reads: CASSLVSSYNEQFF. The DNA of the CDR3 is TGTGCCAGCAGCTTAGTAAGCTCCTACAATGAGCAGTTCTTC.